This T cell receptor (beta chain) was observed in a study of cytomegalovirus exposure and HLA in healthy donors. Overall study results and limits: In a later analysis, HLA-C alleles had the fewest associated TCRs, DRB1 alleles the most.

Of note for this clone: Its target is not known.

Every donor was a healthy person donating bone marrow. Germline CDR1 is MNHEY and CDR2 is SMNVEV (reference sequence). Trimming shortened V by 7 bases and J by 7 bases, and 10 bases separated the two germline ends. The CDR3 runs 12 residues. Both 60 Vbeta primers and 13 Jbeta primers went into the PCR. The protocol was immunoSEQ multiplex PCR, while the TCRdb copy is restricted to in-frame clones and leaves out a portion. The repertoire holds under 150,000 clones, with 65% to 80% as singletons. What was sequenced was PBMCs. The origin of this receptor is a woman aged 40-49 years in good health and CMV-seronegative. This chain uses TRBV27 with TRBJ1-4, with D maybe TRBD1 (5 bases). Here the CDR3 DNA reads TGTGCCAGCATGGGACTGGGTGAAAAACTGTTTTTT. This gives the protein CASMGLGEKLFF.